This TCR beta chain appears in the sequencing data of a study of cytomegalovirus exposure and HLA in healthy donors. At the level of the study: T cells numbering approximately 170 million yielded roughly 120 million unique TCR beta sequences in an earlier analysis.

Sampled while nominally healthy, donors likely had unrecorded immune exposures. A word on this clone: The antigen remains unidentified.

Per germline, CDR1 SGHVS and CDR2 FNYEAQ. The CDR3 contains 15 residues. After removal of 3 bases from V and 5 bases from J, the junction contained 6 bases not matched to a gene. Whole-study results and caveats: Looking again later, the authors saw that most CMV-associated TCR beta chains seemed HLA-restricted. Reported findings show TCR beta sequences accurately forecast HLA-A and HLA-B alleles in most subjects.

PCR amplification relied on 60 Vbeta primers (plus 13 Jbeta primers). Sequencing was performed with immunoSEQ multiplex PCR; in TCRdb, only in-frame clones are kept and a portion is missing. Of roughly 190,000 clones listed, roughly 87% are singletons. The receptor was derived from a boy between 2 and 10 years old in good health and CMV-seronegative. The gene calls are TRBV7-6 and TRBJ2-5; TRBD1 agrees at 10 bases. The sequenced material came from PBMCs. The CDR3 loop is CASSFGTGESETQYF. CDR3 DNA sequence: TGTGCCAGCAGCTTCGGGACAGGGGAATCGGAGACCCAGTACTTC.